One sample yielded the 10 T cell receptor beta chains listed below, sequenced in a study of immune cell composition in non-small cell lung cancer. Sequencing was performed with immunoSEQ multiplex PCR; in TCRdb, only in-frame clones are kept and a portion is missing. The sample has 2,500 to 3,000 clones, 82% seen once. Material: lung tumor tissue. These receptors were taken from a human donor with non-small cell lung cancer.

This chain joins TRBV9 and TRBJ2-1; 9 bases match TRBD2. Per germline, CDR1 SGDLS and CDR2 YYNGEE. The ends lost 0 bases at V and 7 bases at J; junction bases unmatched: 5. This CDR3 comprises 15 residues. The CDR3 nucleotides are TGTGCCAGCAGCGTAGGGGCGGGAGGGAATAATGAGCAGTTCTTC. Amino acids: CASSVGAGGNNEQFF.

The V gene is TRBV4-1, the J gene TRBJ2-2; D perhaps matches TRBD2 (6 bases). V was shortened by 1 base and J by 6 bases, with 12 bases between the two germline ends. Germline loops: CDR1 MGHRA, CDR2 YSYEKL. This CDR3 comprises 15 residues. CDR3 nucleotides: TGCGCCAGCAGCCAAGTTCGGGGGAGCGCCGGGGAGCTGTTTTTT. Translating it yields CASSQVRGSAGELFF.

The V call is TRBV30, the J call TRBJ1-5; a weak D match, TRBD1 (5 bases). Germline lookup yields CDR1 GTSNPN and CDR2 SVGIG (reference sequence). There are 13 residues in the CDR3. Trimming left V 4 bases short and J 3 bases short, with 10 bases between. Here the CDR3 DNA reads TGTGCCTGGAATGTCAGGGACAATCAGCCCCAGCATTTT. This sequence encodes CAWNVRDNQPQHF. The whole variable domain, remainder taken from reference TRBV30 and TRBJ1-5, is SQTIHQWPATLVQPVGSPLSLECTVEGTSNPNLYWYRQAAGRGLQLLFYSVGIGQISSEVPQNLSASRPQDRQFILSSKKLLLSDSGFYLCAWNVRDNQPQHFGDGTRLSIL.

This clone was found once. This sequence joins TRBV18 and TRBJ1-5, with D perhaps TRBD1 (6 bases). Trimming cost V 9 bases and J 5 bases, with 17 bases left between them. The length of the CDR3 is 14 residues. Germline CDR1 KGHSH, CDR2 LQKENI. CDR3: CARVIPGQYQPQHF. The CDR3 DNA reads as TGTGCCAGGGTTATACCGGGACAATATCAGCCCCAGCATTTT.

This clone was counted a few times. Here the CDR3 reads CASRREGQPQHF. CDR3 bases: TGTGCCAGCAGGAGGGAAGGTCAGCCCCAGCATTTT. This chain joins TRBV6-5 and TRBJ1-5; D remains unclear. V was clipped by 6 bases and J by 6 bases, with 9 bases between them. The V gene's germline CDR1 is MNHEY and CDR2 SVGAGI. The CDR3 runs to 12 residues.

The rearrangement uses TRBV5-4 and TRBJ2-3; 8 nucleotides agree with TRBD1. Per germline, CDR1 SGHNT and CDR2 YYREEE (reference sequence). CDR3 length: 14 amino acids. V gave up 4 bases and J gave up 5 bases; unmatched junction bases: 6. Here the CDR3 DNA reads TGTGCCAGCAGCCGGACAGGGTGGGGAGATACGCAGTATTTT. Protein sequence: CASSRTGWGDTQYF.

This clone has a single count. The CDR3 spells CASSFLETQYF. As DNA, the CDR3 is TGTGCCAGCAGTTTCCTCGAGACCCAGTACTTC. The rearrangement joins TRBV27 to TRBJ2-5; D ambiguous. Germline CDR1 MNHEY, CDR2 SMNVEV (reference sequence). CDR3 length: 11 amino acids. Trimming left V 3 bases short and J 5 bases short, with 4 bases between.

The V call is TRBV7-9, the J call TRBJ1-2, with 11 bases lining up with TRBD1. CDR3 size: 15 residues. The germline gives CDR1 SEHNR, CDR2 FQNEAQ (reference sequence). The ends lost 6 bases at V and 2 bases at J; junction bases unmatched: 5. The CDR3 region has the DNA TGTGCCAGCAGTGAAGGGACAGGGGGGAACTATGGCTACACCTTC. Translation gives CASSEGTGGNYGYTF.

V gene TRBV11-2 combines with J gene TRBJ1-2, with 7 positions matching TRBD1. The junction had 15 bases not matched to a gene; V was cut back by 6 bases and J by 8 bases. Germline lookup yields CDR1 SGHAT and CDR2 FQNNGV. CDR3 size: 15 residues. In DNA form, the CDR3 reads TGTGCCAGCAGTCATTACAGGGGTCAAGTGGAAGGCTACACCTTC. It encodes CASSHYRGQVEGYTF.

The J gene is TRBJ1-2, the V gene TRBV2, with D possibly TRBD1 on 6 matching bases. The germline V gene has CDR1 SNHLY and CDR2 FYNNEI. With 4 bases removed from V and 4 bases from J, the gap between germline ends came to 10 bases. The CDR3 is made up of 13 amino acids. The CDR3 bases are TGTGCCAGCAGTGGACAGGAGACCTATGGCTACACCTTC. It specifies CASSGQETYGYTF.